This T cell receptor (beta chain) was retrieved from a study of T cells in women clearing cervical HPV infection. Study information: Case blood was drawn when the lesion was first found; control blood after infection became undetectable. Regarding the study as a whole: Controls had more TRBV6-7 (about 0.16%) than cases (around 0.11%).

TCRdb's table, derived via immunoSEQ multiplex PCR, lists solely in-frame clones and lacks some. The sample has some 25,000 clones. The germline CDR1 and CDR2 sequences are SGHVS and FQNEAQ. With 1 base removed from V and 6 bases from J, the gap between germline ends came to 13 bases. This CDR3 has 15 amino acids. About this clone: The antigen is unknown. The read gets to within 3 residues of the CDR3 end, and the germline J gene fills in the rest.

This sequence joins TRBV7-8 and TRBJ2-1, with D unclear. The source of this sequence is a woman aged 18-70 years with a cervical HPV16 infection that either progressed to CIN3+ or cleared (not recorded which). The sequenced sample consisted of blood buffy coat. The CDR3 region is CASSLGRVPRNEQFF. The CDR3 bases that were read are TGTGCCAGCAGCTTAGGAAGGGTCCCTCGCAATGAG.